Each of the 21 T cell receptor beta chains below was sequenced from the same sample in a study of T cell responses to AZD1222 COVID-19 vaccine. Sequencing was performed with immunoSEQ multiplex PCR; in TCRdb, only in-frame clones are kept and a portion is missing. The table has 90,000 to 120,000 clones, approximately 89% seen once. Source: peripheral blood, taken on day 0 of AZD1222 vaccination. These receptors all come from an adult in good health.

V usage is TRBV5-5 and J usage is TRBJ2-1; 11 bases are shared with TRBD2. CDR1 is SGHKS, CDR2 YYEKEE, per germline (reference sequence). J was trimmed by 5 bases and V by 3 bases; bases with no gene match: 4. The CDR3 is made up of 15 amino acids. The CDR3 here is CASSSGLADNNEQFF. For the CDR3, the DNA is TGTGCCAGCAGCTCGGGACTAGCGGATAACAATGAGCAGTTCTTC. Looking up the rest from reference TRBV5-5 and TRBJ2-1 gives the full variable domain: DAGVTQSPTHLIKTRGQQVTLRCSPISGHKSVSWYQQVLGQGPQFIFQYYEKEERGRGNFPDRFSARQFPNYSSELNVNALLLGDSALYLCASSSGLADNNEQFFGPGTRLTVL.

The chain is built from TRBV3-1 (or the pseudogene TRBV3-2) and TRBJ2-3; D not certain. Germline loops: CDR1 LGHDT, CDR2 YNNKEL (reference sequence). This CDR3 has 14 residues. V was clipped by 1 base and J by 2 bases, with 7 bases between them. This CDR3 reads CASSQVTDTDTQYF. The CDR3 DNA sequence: TGTGCCAGCAGCCAAGTTACAGACACAGATACGCAGTATTTT.

The rearrangement uses TRBV5-7 and TRBJ2-1, with D tentatively TRBD2 (5 bases). TRBV5-7 is identified as an open reading frame with a role that is uncertain. This CDR3 has 17 residues. Deletions cut 1 base from V and 7 bases from J, with 21 bases between. The CDR3, as DNA: TGTGCCAGCAGCTTGTACCCGTTCCCAAGGGTAGCGAATGAGCAGTTCTTC. It encodes CASSLYPFPRVANEQFF.

The V and J genes are TRBV24-1 and TRBJ2-2, with D possibly TRBD2 on 6 matching bases. Trimming stripped 9 bases from V and 5 bases from J, with 12 bases between. The CDR3 is 13 amino acids. The germline CDR1 and CDR2 sequences are KGHDR and SFDVKD. CDR3 nucleotide sequence: TGTGCCACCCGGGACGGGACTACCGGGGAGCTGTTTTTT. It is translated as CATRDGTTGELFF.

The rearrangement joins TRBV6-5 to TRBJ2-2; perhaps TRBD1 as D (6 bases). V dropped 8 bases and J dropped 4 bases, with 17 bases sitting between them. The length of the CDR3 is 15 residues. Germline V CDR1 and CDR2: MNHEY, SVGAGI. In DNA, the CDR3 is TGTGCCAGCTCTCCCGCAGGGGCCGGCACCGGGGAGCTGTTTTTT. This encodes CASSPAGAGTGELFF.

This sequence joins TRBV2 and TRBJ2-7; possibly TRBD1 for D (6 bases). The germline gives CDR1 SNHLY, CDR2 FYNNEI. This CDR3 contains 14 residues. Trimming left V 7 bases short and J 10 bases short, with 23 bases between. DNA of the CDR3: TGTGCCAGCACTACCTCCCTAACACAGGGACACCAGTACTTC. As protein: CASTTSLTQGHQYF.

The chain combines TRBV27 with TRBJ2-3; 13 bases line up with TRBD2. Germline V lookup: CDR1 MNHEY, CDR2 SMNVEV (reference sequence). J lost 0 bases, V lost 5 bases, and 14 bases had no gene match. CDR3 length: 20 residues. The CDR3 DNA reads as TGTGCCAGCAGTGATCCGGGACTAGCGGGAAAGAGTACTAGCACAGATACGCAGTATTTT. This encodes CASSDPGLAGKSTSTDTQYF.

This chain uses TRBV7-2 with TRBJ2-7; D unclear. Trimming pared 1 base from V and 2 bases from J, leaving 12 bases between. CDR3 size: 15 residues. CDR1 and CDR2 (germline): SGHTA, FQGNSA. The DNA of the CDR3 is TGTGCCAGCAGCTTAGGGCCAGCCGAGCCCTACGAGCAGTACTTC. As protein: CASSLGPAEPYEQYF.

The chain is built from TRBV9 and TRBJ2-2; possible D gene TRBD2, 6 bases. Trimming left V 3 bases short and J 0 bases short, with 21 bases between. The CDR3 contains 19 residues. Germline V gene lookup returns CDR1 SGDLS and CDR2 YYNGEE. The CDR3 here is CASSAGGLGLESNTGELFF. The CDR3 DNA reads as TGTGCCAGCAGCGCCGGAGGGTTGGGTCTCGAGTCGAACACCGGGGAGCTGTTTTTT.

This clone was seen just once. The chain joins TRBV7-8 to TRBJ2-7, with 7 bases lining up with TRBD1. The V segment lost 5 bases and the J segment 3 bases; nucleotides outside the gene matches: 4. The CDR3 spans 13 residues. Germline loops: CDR1 SGHVS, CDR2 FQNEAQ. The CDR3 DNA follows: TGTGCCAGCAGCCGACAGGGAAACTACGAGCAGTACTTC. Its translation is CASSRQGNYEQYF.

This chain uses TRBV11-2 with TRBJ2-2; TRBD1 might be the D (5 bases). V was pared by 1 base and J by 2 bases, with 8 bases between. The CDR3 has 15 residues. Per germline, CDR1 SGHAT and CDR2 FQNNGV. Here the CDR3 DNA reads TGTGCCAGCAGCTTAGCGTGGACAAACACCGGGGAGCTGTTTTTT. It translates to CASSLAWTNTGELFF.

The V gene is TRBV5-1, the J gene TRBJ2-7; 12 nucleotides match TRBD2. The trim removed 4 bases at V and 0 bases at J, leaving 2 bases unmatched. Germline CDR1 reads SGHRS; CDR2 reads YFSETQ. CDR3 length equals 15 residues. The CDR3 DNA sequence: TGCGCCAGCAGCCTAGCGGGGGGGATCTCCTACGAGCAGTACTTC. Translating it yields CASSLAGGISYEQYF.

The chain has TRBV12-3 or TRBV12-4 and TRBJ1-5; D not certain. V gave up 8 bases and J gave up 3 bases, with 11 bases separating them. The CDR3 contains 13 residues. CDR3 region: CASVGRLNQPQHF. Written as DNA, the CDR3 is TGTGCCAGCGTCGGCCGGCTCAATCAGCCCCAGCATTTT.

This chain uses TRBV6-2 or TRBV6-3 with TRBJ2-2; D gene uncertain. V dropped 3 bases and J dropped 3 bases, with 5 bases sitting between them. Germline values: CDR1 MNHEY, CDR2 SVGEGT. The CDR3 has 13 residues. The CDR3 spells CASSYADTGELFF. For the CDR3, the DNA is TGTGCCAGCAGTTATGCGGACACCGGGGAGCTGTTTTTT.

The genes are TRBV10-3 and TRBJ2-3; 7 bases fit TRBD2. Germline-derived CDR1 and CDR2 are ENHRY and SYGVKD. The length of the CDR3 is 16 residues. The V gene end was trimmed by 0 bases and the J gene end by 4 bases; junction bases not matched to a gene: 7. In DNA form, the CDR3 reads TGTGCCATCAGTGAGTCTTGGGGGGGAGGAGCAGATACGCAGTATTTT. This gives the protein CAISESWGGGADTQYF.

V gene TRBV7-8 combines with J gene TRBJ1-1; weak D call: TRBD1 (5 bases). CDR3 size: 15 residues. Germline CDR1 SGHVS, CDR2 FQNEAQ. V lost 5 bases to trimming and J lost 4 bases, with 17 bases between them. In nucleotides, the CDR3 is TGTGCCAGCAGCCCCAGAGACAGCCGGGTCACTGAAGCTTTCTTT. Residues: CASSPRDSRVTEAFF.

This chain links TRBV9 with TRBJ1-1; D is uncertain. The CDR3 consists of 11 residues. Trimming shortened V by 0 bases and J by 11 bases, and 8 bases separated the two germline ends. CDR1 and CDR2 (germline): SGDLS, YYNGEE. The CDR3 DNA is TGTGCCAGCAGCGTAGCCAGCGTTGCTTTCTTT. It encodes CASSVASVAFF.

The gene calls are TRBV9 and TRBJ1-6; D gene uncertain. Trimming removed 0 bases at V and 10 bases at J, with 11 bases between. Per germline, CDR1 SGDLS and CDR2 YYNGEE. The CDR3 has 14 residues. CDR3 sequence: CASSVAEGGSPLHF. The CDR3 nucleotides are TGTGCCAGCAGCGTAGCGGAGGGCGGCTCACCCCTCCACTTT.

The chain carries TRBV10-3 and TRBJ1-4, with 10 bases identical to TRBD1. V lost 2 bases to trimming and J lost 4 bases; unmatched junction nucleotides: 4. The CDR3 covers 16 residues. Germline V gene sequence: CDR1 ENHRY, CDR2 SYGVKD. CDR3 in DNA: TGTGCCATCAGTGAGCGGGGGGACAGGGGTAATGAAAAACTGTTTTTT. This codes for CAISERGDRGNEKLFF.

The chain is built from TRBV11-2 and TRBJ2-3, with 8 bases lining up with TRBD2. Losses at the gene ends were 3 bases for V and 3 bases for J; bases not matched to a gene: 5. The CDR3 spans 15 residues. From germline, CDR1 is SGHAT and CDR2 FQNNGV. CDR3 bases: TGTGCCAGCAGCTTTTCAGCGGGGGCAACAGATACGCAGTATTTT. Encoded protein: CASSFSAGATDTQYF.

The chain is built from TRBV4-1 and TRBJ2-5; 10 nucleotides match TRBD1. Germline V gene sequence: CDR1 MGHRA, CDR2 YSYEKL. The CDR3 covers 15 residues. V shed 2 bases, J shed 4 bases, and the junction held 4 bases outside the gene matches. The CDR3: CASSQRQGAAETQYF. The DNA for the CDR3 is TGCGCCAGCAGCCAAAGACAGGGGGCCGCAGAGACCCAGTACTTC.